The 12 T cell receptor beta chains listed next were all sequenced from one sample in a study of T-cell reconstitution after alpha-beta-depleted transplantation in children listed by TCRdb under 2016. Libraries were built with PCR. Sequenced on an Illumina HiSeq 2500. TCR libraries were prepared with molecular barcoding, using unique molecular identifiers to normalize TCRbeta repertoire quantification. TCRdb reran the public reads through fastp at Q25 and MiXCR, keeping productive beta chains. Here each entry gathers all rows of one CDR3 protein and keeps the most common genes and DNA. The sample profile shows some 350,000 distinct CDR3 sequences; about a sixth of them were found once. The ten largest clones add up to around 41% of the sample. The sample's treatment or condition label, decoded: allogeneic hematopoietic cell transplantation with graft depleted of TCRalphabeta T cells and CD19 B cells.

This sample comprised PBMCs, mostly from graft donor cells, obtained 360 days after TCRalphabeta/CD19-depleted stem cell transplant. The receptors stem from a male patient aged 2 to 9 who had a stem cell transplant for acute lymphoblastic leukemia, so the T cells may come from the graft donor.

This clonotype was observed a few times. V usage is TRBV21-1 and J usage is TRBJ2-4. TRBV21-1 is a known pseudogene. This CDR3 spans 15 amino acids. The CDR3 sequence: CASSTDRWAKNIQYF. In DNA form, the CDR3 reads TGTGCCAGCAGCACCGATCGGTGGGCCAAAAACATTCAGTACTTC.

The chain couples TRBV5-1 to TRBJ1-4; 7 positions agree with TRBD1. CDR3 size: 15 residues. CDR1 SGHRS and CDR2 YFSETQ come from the germline V gene. Trimming cost V 0 bases and J 8 bases; bases outside gene matches: 7. The CDR3 DNA reads TGCGCCAGCAGCTTGGTCTCCGGGACAGACGAAAAACTGTTTTTT. It is translated as CASSLVSGTDEKLFF.

This clonotype was observed a few times. The chain recombines TRBV18 with TRBJ1-5; D possibly corresponds to TRBD1 (6 bases). In germline, CDR1 is KGHSH, CDR2 LQKENI. Trimming shortened V by 2 bases and J by 6 bases, and 11 bases separated the two germline ends. The CDR3 spans 14 residues. CDR3 nucleotide sequence: TGTGCCAGCTCACCAGGACAGACCATTCAGCCCCAGCATTTT. Its protein product is CASSPGQTIQPQHF.

This clonotype has a handful of counts. The chain carries TRBV4-3 and TRBJ2-1; TRBD2 aligns across 7 bases. V was clipped by 5 bases and J by 5 bases; unmatched bases: 12. From germline, CDR1 is LGHNA and CDR2 YSLEER. The CDR3 contains 16 residues. CDR3 in DNA: TGCGCCAGCAGCTCCATGTATCTAGCGGAAAACAATGAGCAGTTCTTC. It encodes CASSSMYLAENNEQFF.

This clonotype was seen more than once but under ten times. The CDR3 nucleotides are TGCGCCAGCAGCCAAGACAGGTGGAACAGCTACTCCTACAATGAGCAGTTCTTC. This gives the protein CASSQDRWNSYSYNEQFF. The V gene is TRBV4-1, the J gene TRBJ2-1; D gene uncertain. V shed 0 bases and J shed 0 bases, with 15 bases lying between them. The germline CDR1 and CDR2 sequences are MGHRA and YSYEKL. This CDR3 has 18 residues.

This clonotype was seen a few times. CDR3 sequence (DNA): TGCGCCAGCAGCCAAGATCTACTGGCGGGCCAGACGTACCAAGAGACCCAGTACTTC. Translated: CASSQDLLAGQTYQETQYF. V and J are TRBV4-3 and TRBJ2-5; maybe TRBD2 (5 bases). Deletions cut 0 bases from V and 0 bases from J, with 20 bases between. The CDR3 sequence is 19 residues long. CDR1 is LGHNA and CDR2 is YSLEER in the germline V gene.

In its sample, this clonotype was seen a few times. The CDR3 sequence is CASSGGLAGGTQYF. CDR3 nucleotides: TGTGCCAGCAGCGGGGGACTAGCGGGAGGTACGCAGTATTTT. This chain uses TRBV9 with TRBJ2-3; 15 bases agree with TRBD2. There are 14 residues in the CDR3. Germline V lookup: CDR1 SGDLS, CDR2 YYNGEE. Trimming cost V 3 bases and J 8 bases; bases outside gene matches: 1.

The V gene is TRBV24-1, the J gene TRBJ2-2, with a possible D match to TRBD1 (6 bases). Germline V gene data show CDR1 as KGHDR and CDR2 as SFDVKD. The CDR3 length is 17 residues. Trimming took off 1 base at V and 0 bases at J, with 11 bases between the two ends. CDR3 residues: CATSDFRDNSNTGELFF. In DNA form, the CDR3 reads TGTGCCACCAGTGATTTCCGGGACAACTCGAACACCGGGGAGCTGTTTTTT.

The chain recombines TRBV5-5 with TRBJ2-2; TRBD2 matches at 13 bases. J lost 7 bases, V lost 0 bases, and 3 bases had no gene match. CDR3 length: 16 residues. The germline V gene encodes CDR1 SGHKS and CDR2 YYEKEE (reference sequence). The DNA of the CDR3 is TGTGCCAGCAGCTTGGGACTAGCGGGAGGAATCGGGGAGCTGTTTTTT. This codes for CASSLGLAGGIGELFF. Combining the CDR3 with reference TRBV5-5 and TRBJ2-2 gives the whole variable domain DAGVTQSPTHLIKTRGQQVTLRCSPISGHKSVSWYQQVLGQGPQFIFQYYEKEERGRGNFPDRFSARQFPNYSSELNVNALLLGDSALYLCASSLGLAGGIGELFFGEGSRLTVL.

This clonotype was counted a few times. This sequence joins TRBV27 and TRBJ2-7, with 9 positions matching TRBD1. The CDR3 totals 17 residues. The germline V gene has CDR1 MNHEY and CDR2 SMNVEV (reference sequence). After removal of 2 bases from V and 2 bases from J, the junction contained 10 bases not matched to a gene. The CDR3 sequence: CASSLVGGTGTPYEQYF. CDR3 bases: TGTGCCAGCAGTTTAGTGGGGGGGACAGGGACACCCTACGAGCAGTACTTC.

V is TRBV7-6 and J is TRBJ2-3, with D possibly being TRBD1 (5 bases). Looked up from germline, CDR1 is SGHVS and CDR2 is FNYEAQ. The CDR3 is 14 residues long. Deletions cut 1 base from V and 3 bases from J, with 8 bases between. The CDR3 is CASSLVGATDTQYF. The CDR3 region has the DNA TGTGCCAGCAGCTTAGTTGGGGCAACAGATACGCAGTATTTT.

The chain combines TRBV9 with TRBJ1-2; no clear D. V lost 4 bases and J 4 bases, leaving 8 bases between the germline ends. The V gene's germline CDR1 is SGDLS and CDR2 YYNGEE. This CDR3 is built from 12 residues. Written as DNA, the CDR3 is TGTGCCAGCAGCCTCGGGCCCTATGGCTACACCTTC. Protein product: CASSLGPYGYTF.